The T cell receptor (beta chain) described here comes from a study of blood T cell repertoires in COVID-19. Study information: Acute-phase and convalescent COVID-19 samples originated in the United States, Italy and Spain. Sources were T cells, B-cell-depleted T cells, or PBMCs; the material itself was cDNA or gDNA.

The authors' processing: For nucleated cells, counts were estimated from reference gene primer amplification. TCRdb keeps only in-frame clones here, not all; method: immunoSEQ multiplex PCR. V and J calls and clone size are copied from that table; D and trimming were computed from the DNA. Seen here are approximately 200,000 clones, 82% observed once, and the top ten hold 6% to 8%. This CDR3 spans 14 amino acids. Per the germline V gene, CDR1 is LNHNV and CDR2 is YYDKDF (reference sequence). Trimming left V 0 bases short and J 8 bases short, with 11 bases between. The sequencing sample was made of peripheral blood. This clonotype originated in a human donor with acute or convalescent COVID-19. The donor label of this sample is uncertain. The chain couples TRBV15 to TRBJ2-1; possible D gene TRBD2, 6 bases. CDR3 protein: CATSRDIGEDEQFF. The CDR3 DNA reads TGTGCCACCAGCAGAGATATTGGGGAGGATGAGCAGTTCTTC.